The present TCR beta chain was sequenced within a study of blood T cell repertoires in COVID-19. At the level of the study: Donors in the United States, Italy and Spain gave samples during acute or convalescent COVID-19. T cells, B-cell-depleted T cells, or PBMCs supplied cDNA or gDNA.

The CDR3 is made up of 14 amino acids. The V and J ends lost 2 bases and 10 bases respectively, with 18 bases between them. Germline-derived CDR1 and CDR2 are SGHRS and YFSETQ. In the authors' workflow: Quantification of nucleated cells was approximated via reference gene primer amplification. Sequencing was performed with immunoSEQ multiplex PCR; in TCRdb, only in-frame clones are kept and a portion is missing. V and J calls and clone size are given by that table; D and trimming were obtained from the DNA. The sample lists around 370,000 clones; around 90% were seen once. This chain links TRBV5-1 with TRBJ1-2; D possibly corresponds to TRBD1 (5 bases). Sequenced input: peripheral blood. The TCR sequence derives from a woman younger than 30 who had recovered from COVID-19. CDR3 nucleotides: TGCGCCAGCAGCTTTGGTCCCTTAGGGGTGGACTACACCTTC. Encoded protein: CASSFGPLGVDYTF.